The next 19 T cell receptor beta chains were all read from a single sample in a study of identical twins. TCRdb re-analysed the 5' RACE reads in MiXCR, keeping a single row per CDR3 protein. The sample gives hundreds of thousands of distinct CDR3 sequences, about 7.6% of which show up once; about 1.5% is in the top ten. These records were also assigned to another study, of yellow fever vaccine responses in identical twins.

The sample consisted of PBMCs. The receptors stem from a woman aged 18-29 years in good health.

This clonotype has ten or more counts. The chain is built from TRBV9 and TRBJ2-1; D is possibly TRBD2 (5 bases). Germline V gives CDR1 SGDLS, CDR2 YYNGEE. Trimming removed 2 bases from V and 6 bases from J, with 12 bases in between. The CDR3 length is 14 residues. This CDR3 is CASSVFDYSNEQFF. The CDR3 DNA reads TGTGCCAGCAGCGTTTTCGACTACTCCAATGAGCAGTTCTTC.

A few counts support this clonotype. The chain is built from TRBV11-2 and TRBJ2-6; D is ambiguous. V gave up 0 bases and J gave up 2 bases, with 8 bases separating them. Germline V gives CDR1 SGHAT, CDR2 FQNNGV. CDR3 length: 16 amino acids. CDR3 DNA: TGTGCCAGCAGCTTAGATATCCCAGCTGGGGCCAACGTCCTGACTTTC. It translates to CASSLDIPAGANVLTF.

This clonotype was found a few times. The rearrangement joins TRBV5-6 to TRBJ2-3; TRBD1 matches at 7 bases. J was trimmed by 2 bases and V by 3 bases; bases with no gene match: 12. The CDR3 is 17 residues long. The V gene's germline CDR1 is SGHDT and CDR2 YYEEEE. In DNA, the CDR3 is TGTGCCAGCAGCTCCAACCAAAGGGACAGATTCACAGATACGCAGTATTTT. The encoded protein is CASSSNQRDRFTDTQYF.

This clonotype was detected only a few times. This chain uses TRBV6-1 with TRBJ1-2; D unresolved. The CDR3 is 13 residues long. The germline V gene has CDR1 MNHNS and CDR2 SASEGT. Trimming removed 3 bases at V and 4 bases at J, with 9 bases between. The CDR3 spells CASSEAGLYGYTF. The CDR3 nucleotides are TGTGCCAGCAGTGAGGCCGGCCTCTATGGCTACACCTTC.

This clonotype was detected a few times. The V and J genes are TRBV20-1 and TRBJ2-2, with 10 bases fitting TRBD2. With 5 bases clipped from V and 0 bases from J, the junction kept 6 bases outside the gene matches. Per germline, CDR1 DFQATT and CDR2 SNEGSKA (reference sequence). The length of the CDR3 is 16 residues. The CDR3 here is CSARPGLAANTGELFF. CDR3 nucleotide sequence: TGCAGTGCTCGCCCCGGACTAGCGGCGAACACCGGGGAGCTGTTTTTT.

This clonotype was seen a few times. The chain is built from TRBV9 and TRBJ2-7; the D gene could be TRBD1 or TRBD2 (5 bases each). CDR3 length: 15 amino acids. V lost 0 bases and J 3 bases, leaving 13 bases between the germline ends. Germline CDR1 is SGDLS and CDR2 is YYNGEE. CDR3 nucleotide sequence: TGTGCCAGCAGCGTAGTAGGGGACGGAGGCTACGAGCAGTACTTC. It specifies CASSVVGDGGYEQYF.

This clonotype was seen ten or more times. This chain joins TRBV29-1 and TRBJ1-1; possible D gene TRBD1, 6 bases. The germline V gene encodes CDR1 SQVTM and CDR2 ANQGSEA. Trimming pared 4 bases from V and 0 bases from J, leaving 9 bases between. The CDR3 is 13 residues long. CDR3 nucleotide sequence: TGCAGCGTTGGGACAGCTATGAACACTGAAGCTTTCTTT. It is translated as CSVGTAMNTEAFF.

The rearrangement uses TRBV6-5 and TRBJ2-3; 7 positions agree with TRBD2. This CDR3 is 16 amino acids long. Trimming removed 1 base from V and 0 bases from J; junction bases left unmatched: 4. CDR1 and CDR2 from the germline V gene are MNHEY and SVGAGI. CDR3 DNA: TGTGCCAGCAGTTACTGGCGGGAGCCCAGCACAGATACGCAGTATTTT. It is translated as CASSYWREPSTDTQYF.

This clonotype has a handful of counts. The V call is TRBV6-1, the J call TRBJ1-2; D ambiguous. Trimming left V 7 bases short and J 0 bases short, with 9 bases between. This CDR3 spans 13 amino acids. Looked up from germline, CDR1 is MNHNS and CDR2 is SASEGT. This CDR3 reads CASTPVSNYGYTF. Written as DNA, the CDR3 is TGTGCCAGCACGCCAGTCTCTAACTATGGCTACACCTTC.

CDR3 region: CASSEGGSGYVNEQFF. In DNA form, the CDR3 reads TGTGCCAGCAGTGAAGGGGGGAGCGGGTACGTCAATGAGCAGTTCTTC. This chain uses TRBV25-1 with TRBJ2-1, with D tentatively TRBD2 (6 bases). Per germline, CDR1 MGHDK and CDR2 SYGVNS. V lost 2 bases and J 6 bases, leaving 17 bases between the germline ends. The CDR3 totals 16 residues.

The sample holds a few counts of this clonotype. V is TRBV21-1 and J is TRBJ2-5; the table's TRBD1 call for D was not verified on the DNA. TRBV21-1 is designated a pseudogene. The CDR3 runs to 11 residues. The CDR3 loop is CARDRGETQYF. The CDR3, as DNA: TGTGCCCGCGACAGGGGGGAGACCCAGTACTTC.

This clonotype was seen repeatedly, ten times or more. The CDR3 region has the DNA TGTGCCAGCAGCCAGGACATCTATGGCTACACCTTC. Amino acid sequence: CASSQDIYGYTF. The chain joins TRBV9 to TRBJ1-2; possibly TRBD1 for D (5 bases). Germline V gives CDR1 SGDLS, CDR2 YYNGEE. Trimming shortened V by 4 bases and J by 4 bases, and 8 bases separated the two germline ends. This CDR3 is 12 amino acids long.

The genes are TRBV5-5 and TRBJ2-3; 7 nucleotides agree with TRBD2. The V segment lost 5 bases and the J segment 2 bases; nucleotides outside the gene matches: 5. Germline V CDR1 and CDR2: SGHKS, YYEKEE (reference sequence). This CDR3 is built from 14 residues. The CDR3 bases are TGTGCCAGCAGTTGGGACTACCTCACAGATACGCAGTATTTT. It encodes CASSWDYLTDTQYF.

In its sample, this clonotype was seen many times. V and J are TRBV12-3 or TRBV12-4 and TRBJ2-7, with D possibly TRBD2 on 6 matching bases. This CDR3 is 13 amino acids long. The germline V and J ends were trimmed by 5 bases and 7 bases, with 15 bases remaining between them. CDR3 amino acids: CASSKDAGSEQYV. The CDR3, as DNA: TGTGCCAGCAGTAAGGATGCGGGGAGTGAGCAGTACGTC.

This clonotype was recorded many times. The rearrangement links TRBV12-3 or TRBV12-4 to TRBJ2-2; TRBD1 matches 9 bases. Losses at the gene ends were 6 bases for V and 4 bases for J; bases not matched to a gene: 6. The CDR3 loop spans 15 amino acids. CDR3 protein: CASRMRTGVTGELFF. DNA for the CDR3: TGTGCCAGCAGGATGAGGACAGGGGTCACCGGGGAGCTGTTTTTT.

The V gene is TRBV6-2 or TRBV6-3, the J gene TRBJ2-3, with 7 bases that match TRBD2. The CDR3 is 22 amino acids. V lost 5 bases to trimming and J lost 2 bases; unmatched junction nucleotides: 28. CDR1 is MNHEY and CDR2 is SVGEGT in the germline V gene. The CDR3 DNA follows: TGTGCCAGCAGTCCCATAGGGAAGCGGGGTGGCAGGGACTTACCTTACACAGATACGCAGTATTTT. This encodes CASSPIGKRGGRDLPYTDTQYF.

This clonotype was counted between two and nine times. The V call is TRBV7-9, the J call TRBJ2-5; tentatively, D is TRBD1 or TRBD2 (5 bases each). The CDR3 spans 11 residues. CDR1 is SEHNR, CDR2 FQNEAQ, per germline (reference sequence). The V gene lost 11 bases and the J gene lost 5 bases, with 12 bases spanning the gap. CDR3 nucleotide sequence: TGTGCCGGTGGGGGAGATGAGACCCAGTACTTC. It is translated as CAGGGDETQYF.

J is TRBJ2-7 and V is TRBV18; D is tentatively TRBD1 or TRBD2 (6 bases each). V lost 3 bases to trimming and J lost 6 bases, with 15 bases between them. CDR3 length: 14 residues. Germline values: CDR1 KGHSH, CDR2 LQKENI. For the CDR3, the DNA is TGTGCCAGCTCACCGGGGGACGGAGGGGGCGAGCAGTACTTC. It yields the protein CASSPGDGGGEQYF.

In its sample, this clonotype was seen many times. V gene TRBV12-3 or TRBV12-4 combines with J gene TRBJ2-1; possible D gene TRBD2, 7 bases. The CDR3 runs to 16 residues. The ends were cut back, 6 bases at V and 8 bases at J, with 23 bases in the middle. CDR3 region: CASSWRPGGFEDEQFF. CDR3 coding DNA: TGTGCCAGCAGCTGGCGGCCGGGGGGCTTCGAGGATGAGCAGTTCTTC.